This is a list of T cell receptor beta chains from one sample in a study of long-term antiretroviral therapy in people with HIV. Libraries were prepared by immunoSEQ multiplex PCR; TCRdb keeps only in-frame clonotypes and omits some of them. The sample carries fewer than 35,000 clones, over 70% recorded once. The material sequenced was unsorted PBMCs, taken 3.1 years after starting antiretroviral therapy. The receptors were gathered from a woman between 45 and 65 years old with HIV. Each CDR3 is given with its conserved first and last residue. A D gene is named only where the DNA matches it firmly. Clone size is given for some rows only: seen once, a few or many times, or a class if the clone is expanded.

abundance | j_gene | v_gene | d_gene | CDR3nt | CDR3aa
- | TRBJ2-5 | TRBV7-9 | - | TGTGCCAGCAGCCGGGGCGGGATCGTACAAGAGACCCAGTACTTC | CASSRGGIVQETQYF
- | TRBJ2-5 | TRBV7-8 | TRBD1 | TGTGCCAGCAGCTTAGCACAGGGGGCATGGACCCAGTACTTC | CASSLAQGAWTQYF
- | TRBJ2-2 | TRBV6-6 | - | TGTGCCAGCAGCTCCACCAGCACCGGGGAGCTGTTTTTT | CASSSTSTGELFF
- | TRBJ1-2 | TRBV7-2 | TRBD1 | TGTGCCAGCAGCCCTACAGGGGTGAACTATGGCTACACCTTC | CASSPTGVNYGYTF
- | TRBJ2-7 | TRBV15 | - | TGTGCCACCAGCAGAGACCGTTCGAGCTCCTACGAGCAGTACTTC | CATSRDRSSSYEQYF
- | TRBJ1-4 | TRBV18 | - | TGTGCCAGCTCCCCCGGGGGAGGTAATGAAAAACTGTTTTTT | CASSPGGGNEKLFF
- | TRBJ1-4 | TRBV7-9 | - | TGTGCCAGCAGCCTAGGTGCCGAAAAACTGTTTTTT | CASSLGAEKLFF
- | TRBJ2-1 | TRBV11-2 | - | TGTGCCAGCAGCCTTAGCGATGAGCAGTTCTTC | CASSLSDEQFF
- | TRBJ1-1 | TRBV29-1 | - | TGCAGCGTTGAACAGGTGCACACACCCCACACTGAAGCTTTCTTT | CSVEQVHTPHTEAFF
- | TRBJ2-3 | TRBV18 | - | TGTGCCAGCTCACCTCCGGGACAAACCGTCACAGATACGCAGTATTTT | CASSPPGQTVTDTQYF
- | TRBJ1-5 | TRBV5-8 | - | TGTGCCAGCAGCAAAGGACAGTATAGCAATCAGCCCCAGCATTTT | CASSKGQYSNQPQHF
- | TRBJ2-2 | TRBV6-5 | TRBD2 | TGTGCCAGCAGCTCCGGGGGGGACCACACCGGGGAGCTGTTTTTT | CASSSGGDHTGELFF
- | TRBJ2-7 | TRBV5-6 | - | TGTGCCAGCAGTCCTGGACCCGGCGAAAACTACGAGCAGTACTTC | CASSPGPGENYEQYF
few | TRBJ1-1 | TRBV5-6 | - | TGTGCCAGCAGCTTGGGCGTTGGGCCGAACACTGAAGCTTTCTTT | CASSLGVGPNTEAFF
- | TRBJ1-4 | TRBV5-1 | - | TGCGCCAGCAGCCGCGGTAGTTCTGTGGGGAATGAAAAACTGTTTTTT | CASSRGSSVGNEKLFF
- | TRBJ1-3 | TRBV6-1 | - | TGTGCCAGCAAAGGGATCTCTGGAAACACCATATATTTT | CASKGISGNTIYF
- | TRBJ1-5 | TRBV15 | - | TGTGCCACCAGCAGAGATTGGGCGGATAATAGCAATCAGCCCCAGCATTTT | CATSRDWADNSNQPQHF
- | TRBJ1-2 | TRBV28 | - | TGTGCCAGCAGTTTAAAGGGCGCTTACTATGGCTACACCTTC | CASSLKGAYYGYTF
- | TRBJ2-1 | TRBV9 | TRBD2 | TGTGCCAGCAGCGTAACGCGCGGGGGGGCCAATGAGCAGTTCTTC | CASSVTRGGANEQFF
few | TRBJ1-4 | TRBV7-9 | - | TGTGCCAGCAGCCCACAGACAGCAACTAATGAAAAACTGTTTTTT | CASSPQTATNEKLFF
few | TRBJ1-5 | TRBV10-2 | - | TGCGCCAGCAGTGAGTCTGGCAGTAGCAATCAGCCCCAGCATTTT | CASSESGSSNQPQHF
- | TRBJ2-3 | TRBV11-3 | TRBD2 | TGTGCCAGCAGCTTAGCCGGGGGGGCCCCAGATACGCAGTATTTT | CASSLAGGAPDTQYF
- | TRBJ1-1 | TRBV23-1 | - | TGCGCCAGCAGTCAATCGGTGGGGGCTAGGTACACTGAAGCTTTCTTT | CASSQSVGARYTEAFF
- | TRBJ2-5 | TRBV5-4 | TRBD2 | TGTGCCAGCAGCTCGGGACTATATGGGCAAGAGACCCAGTACTTC | CASSSGLYGQETQYF
once | TRBJ2-3 | TRBV5-1 | - | TGCGCCAGCAGCTTGCGCCCCGCAGTTACTAGCACAGATACGCAGTATTTT | CASSLRPAVTSTDTQYF
- | TRBJ1-5 | TRBV29-1 | - | TGCAGCGTGAGAGATGGCAATCAGCCCCAGCATTTT | CSVRDGNQPQHF
- | TRBJ2-7 | TRBV14 | TRBD1 | TGTGCCAGCAGTTCCAGGGGGCCCCTGAGGTACGAGCAGTACTTC | CASSSRGPLRYEQYF
- | TRBJ1-2 | TRBV5-1 | TRBD1 | TGCGCCAGCAGCTTGGGGGACAGGGGAAAGGTCGGTGGCTACACCTTC | CASSLGDRGKVGGYTF
- | TRBJ2-2 | TRBV19 | - | TGTGCCAGTAGTCCCTGGAAGGGCACCGGGGAGCTGTTTTTT | CASSPWKGTGELFF
- | TRBJ1-1 | TRBV10-2 | - | TGCGCCAGCAGTGAGGGGGGTCCTGAAGCTTTCTTT | CASSEGGPEAFF
- | TRBJ1-6 | TRBV2 | - | TGTGCCAGCAGTGATTACCAGGATTCACCCCTCCACTTT | CASSDYQDSPLHF
- | TRBJ1-1 | TRBV5-1 | - | TGCGCCAGCAGCCCCTGGGCCGGGCGGAACACTGAAGCTTTCTTT | CASSPWAGRNTEAFF
- | TRBJ2-7 | TRBV28 | - | TGTGCCAGCAGGGCTAGGAGCGCGTCCTACGAGCAGTACTTC | CASRARSASYEQYF
few | TRBJ2-5 | TRBV5-1 | - | TGCGCCAGCGGTTCGTGGGGCCAAGAGACCCAGTACTTC | CASGSWGQETQYF
- | TRBJ2-3 | TRBV15 | - | TGTGCCACCAGCAGGGGGCTCTACACAGATACGCAGTATTTT | CATSRGLYTDTQYF
once | TRBJ1-1 | TRBV7-9 | - | TGTGCCAGCAGCTTAGATTCCTCTGCGAACACTGAAGCTTTCTTT | CASSLDSSANTEAFF
- | TRBJ2-3 | TRBV5-4 | TRBD2 | TGTGCCAGCAGCGGCCCGGGGGGGCAAGTAGATACGCAGTATTTT | CASSGPGGQVDTQYF